The TCR beta chain described here comes from a study of blood T cell repertoires in COVID-19. Study in general: Acute-phase and convalescent COVID-19 samples originated in the United States, Italy and Spain. In each case, the material was cDNA or gDNA derived from T cells, B-cell-depleted T cells, or PBMCs.

Methods used by the authors: Scientists estimated how many nucleated cells there were by amplifying reference gene primers. The data were produced by immunoSEQ multiplex PCR, yet TCRdb's version contains in-frame clones alone and is incomplete. V, J and clone size are those of that table, while D and trimming were read from the DNA. Among about 98,000 clones listed, 82% were seen once. CDR1 and CDR2 (germline): MGHDK, SYGVNS. V dropped 8 bases and J dropped 3; count of bases not matched to a gene: 5. CDR3 length: 13 residues. The V and J genes are TRBV25-1 and TRBJ2-3, with TRBD1 identical over 7 bases. Sequences were obtained from peripheral blood. The TCR was taken from a man in his 70s with active or convalescent COVID-19. The CDR3 bases are TGTGCCAGCGTCCAGACAGGGACAGATACGCAGTATTTT. Protein: CASVQTGTDTQYF.